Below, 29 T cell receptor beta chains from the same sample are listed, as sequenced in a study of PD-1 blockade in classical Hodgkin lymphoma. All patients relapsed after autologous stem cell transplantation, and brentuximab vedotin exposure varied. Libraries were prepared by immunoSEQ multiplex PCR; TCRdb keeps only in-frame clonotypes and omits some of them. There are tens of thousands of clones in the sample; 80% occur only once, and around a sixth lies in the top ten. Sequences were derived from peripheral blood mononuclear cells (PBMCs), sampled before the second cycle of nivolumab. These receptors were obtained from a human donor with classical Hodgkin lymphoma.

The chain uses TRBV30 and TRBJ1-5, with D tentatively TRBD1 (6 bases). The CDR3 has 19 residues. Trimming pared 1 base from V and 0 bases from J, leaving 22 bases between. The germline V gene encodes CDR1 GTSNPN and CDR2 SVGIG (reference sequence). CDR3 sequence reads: CAWSGTLVSRGNSNQPQHF. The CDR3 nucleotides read TGTGCCTGGAGTGGTACCCTCGTGAGCAGGGGTAATAGCAATCAGCCCCAGCATTTT.

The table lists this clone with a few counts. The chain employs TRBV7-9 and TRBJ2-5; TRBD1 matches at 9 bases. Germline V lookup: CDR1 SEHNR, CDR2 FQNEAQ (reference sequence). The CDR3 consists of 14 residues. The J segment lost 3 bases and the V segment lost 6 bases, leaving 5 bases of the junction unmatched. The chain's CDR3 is CASSRQGDEETQYF. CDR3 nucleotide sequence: TGTGCCAGCAGTAGACAGGGGGATGAAGAGACCCAGTACTTC.

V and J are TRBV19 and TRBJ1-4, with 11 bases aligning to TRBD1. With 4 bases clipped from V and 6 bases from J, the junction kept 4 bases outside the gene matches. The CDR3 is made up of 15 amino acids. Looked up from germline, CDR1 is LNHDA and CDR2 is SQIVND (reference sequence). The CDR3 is CASSTPGQGDEKLFF. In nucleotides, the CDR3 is TGTGCCAGTAGTACCCCGGGACAGGGGGATGAAAAACTGTTTTTT. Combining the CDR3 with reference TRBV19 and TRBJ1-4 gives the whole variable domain DGGITQSPKYLFRKEGQNVTLSCEQNLNHDAMYWYRQDPGQGLRLIYYSQIVNDFQKGDIAEGYSVSREKKESFPLTVTSAQKNPTAFYLCASSTPGQGDEKLFFGSGTQLSVL.

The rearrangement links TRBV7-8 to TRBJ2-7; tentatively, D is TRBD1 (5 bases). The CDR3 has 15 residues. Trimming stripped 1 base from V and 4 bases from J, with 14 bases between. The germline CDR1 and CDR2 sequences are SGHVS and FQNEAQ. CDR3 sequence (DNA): TGTGCCAGCAGCTTAGAGGCAGGGTGGATGTACGAGCAGTACTTC. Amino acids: CASSLEAGWMYEQYF.

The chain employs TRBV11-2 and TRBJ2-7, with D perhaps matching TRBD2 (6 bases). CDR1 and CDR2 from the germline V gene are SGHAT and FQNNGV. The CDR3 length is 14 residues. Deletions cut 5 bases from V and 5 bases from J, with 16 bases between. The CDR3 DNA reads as TGTGCCAGCAGCCTTCGTTTCCGGGAGAACGAGCAGTACTTC. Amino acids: CASSLRFRENEQYF.

DNA for the CDR3: TGTGCCAGTATCCGGAGGGGGGGAGAATACAATGAGCAGTTCTTC. Protein sequence: CASIRRGGEYNEQFF. This chain connects TRBV19 to TRBJ2-1; a possible D gene is TRBD2 (7 bases). Between the trimmed V and J ends, which lost 7 bases and 4 bases, there was a span of 17 bases. CDR3 length: 15 amino acids. The germline V gene has CDR1 LNHDA and CDR2 SQIVND (reference sequence).

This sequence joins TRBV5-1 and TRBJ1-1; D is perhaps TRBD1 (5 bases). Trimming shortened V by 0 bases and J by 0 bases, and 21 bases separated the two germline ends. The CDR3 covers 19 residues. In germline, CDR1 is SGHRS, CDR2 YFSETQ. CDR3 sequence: CASSLALDRGRRMNTEAFF. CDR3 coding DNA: TGCGCCAGCAGCTTGGCACTCGATAGGGGTCGGAGGATGAACACTGAAGCTTTCTTT.

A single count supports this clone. This chain's CDR3 is CASSLDVTAYNEQFF. The CDR3 DNA sequence: TGTGCCAGCAGTTTAGACGTGACGGCCTACAATGAGCAGTTCTTC. The chain has TRBV27 and TRBJ2-1; no firm D call. Germline CDR1 MNHEY, CDR2 SMNVEV (reference sequence). The V and J ends lost 2 bases and 2 bases respectively, with 10 bases between them. The CDR3 spans 15 residues.

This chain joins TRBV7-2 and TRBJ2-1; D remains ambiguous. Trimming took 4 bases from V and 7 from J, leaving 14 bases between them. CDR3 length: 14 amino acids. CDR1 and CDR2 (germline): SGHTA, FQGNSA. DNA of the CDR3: TGTGCCAGCAGCTCGTCCTGGGTCGGTAATGAGCAGTTCTTC. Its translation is CASSSSWVGNEQFF.

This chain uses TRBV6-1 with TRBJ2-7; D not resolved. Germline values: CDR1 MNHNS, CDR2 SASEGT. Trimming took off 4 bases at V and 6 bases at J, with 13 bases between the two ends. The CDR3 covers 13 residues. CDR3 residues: CASSAIPGFEQYV. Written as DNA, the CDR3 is TGTGCCAGCAGTGCCATTCCCGGGTTCGAGCAGTACGTC.

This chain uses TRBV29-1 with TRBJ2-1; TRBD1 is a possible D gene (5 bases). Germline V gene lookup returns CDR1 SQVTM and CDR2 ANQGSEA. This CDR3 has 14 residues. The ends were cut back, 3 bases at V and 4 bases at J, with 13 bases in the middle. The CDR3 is CSVDPAGMYNEQFF. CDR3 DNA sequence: TGCAGCGTTGATCCGGCAGGGATGTACAATGAGCAGTTCTTC.

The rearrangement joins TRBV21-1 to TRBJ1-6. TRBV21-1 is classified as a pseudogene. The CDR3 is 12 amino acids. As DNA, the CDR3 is TGTGCCAGCAGCAATTTTATTTCACCCCTCCACTTT. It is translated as CASSNFISPLHF.

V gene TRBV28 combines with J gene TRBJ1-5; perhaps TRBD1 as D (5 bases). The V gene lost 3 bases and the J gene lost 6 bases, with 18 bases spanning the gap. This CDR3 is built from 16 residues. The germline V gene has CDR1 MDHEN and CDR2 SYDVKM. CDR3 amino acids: CASSFRGRALVQPQHF. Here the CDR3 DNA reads TGTGCCAGCAGTTTTAGGGGAAGGGCTCTTGTTCAGCCCCAGCATTTT.

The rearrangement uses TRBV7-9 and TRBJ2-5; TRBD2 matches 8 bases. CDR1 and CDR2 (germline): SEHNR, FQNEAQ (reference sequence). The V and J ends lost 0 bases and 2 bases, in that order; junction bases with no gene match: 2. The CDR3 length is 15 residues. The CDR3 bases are TGTGCCAGCAGCTTAGCGACTAGCGCGCAAGAGACCCAGTACTTC. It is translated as CASSLATSAQETQYF.

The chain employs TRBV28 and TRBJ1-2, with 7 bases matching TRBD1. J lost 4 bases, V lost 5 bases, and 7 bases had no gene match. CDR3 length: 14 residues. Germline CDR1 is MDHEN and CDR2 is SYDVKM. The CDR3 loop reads CASSDRDSVYGYTF. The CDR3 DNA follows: TGTGCCAGCAGTGACCGGGACAGCGTCTATGGCTACACCTTC.

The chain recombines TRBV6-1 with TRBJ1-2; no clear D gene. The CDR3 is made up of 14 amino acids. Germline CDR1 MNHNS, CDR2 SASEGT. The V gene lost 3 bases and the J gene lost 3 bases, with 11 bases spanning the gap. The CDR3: CASSDALGHYGYTF. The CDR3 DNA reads TGTGCCAGCAGTGACGCCTTGGGCCACTATGGCTACACCTTC.

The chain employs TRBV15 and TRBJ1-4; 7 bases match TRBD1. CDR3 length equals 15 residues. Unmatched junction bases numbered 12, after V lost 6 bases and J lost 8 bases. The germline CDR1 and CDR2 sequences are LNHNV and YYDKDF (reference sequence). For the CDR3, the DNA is TGTGCCACCAGGAGGGACAGAGGGGGAATAGAAAAACTGTTTTTT. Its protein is CATRRDRGGIEKLFF.

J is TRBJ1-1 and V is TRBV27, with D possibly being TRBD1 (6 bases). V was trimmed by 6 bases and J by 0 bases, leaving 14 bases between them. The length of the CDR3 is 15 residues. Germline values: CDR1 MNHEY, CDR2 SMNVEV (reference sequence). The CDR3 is CASRDRTALNTEAFF. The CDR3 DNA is TGTGCCAGCAGGGATCGGACAGCCCTGAACACTGAAGCTTTCTTT.

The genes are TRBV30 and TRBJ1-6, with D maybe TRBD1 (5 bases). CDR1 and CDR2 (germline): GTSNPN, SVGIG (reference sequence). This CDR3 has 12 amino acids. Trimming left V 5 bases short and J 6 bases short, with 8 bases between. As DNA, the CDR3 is TGTGCCTGGGTGGGGGTTAATTCACCCCTCCACTTT. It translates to CAWVGVNSPLHF.

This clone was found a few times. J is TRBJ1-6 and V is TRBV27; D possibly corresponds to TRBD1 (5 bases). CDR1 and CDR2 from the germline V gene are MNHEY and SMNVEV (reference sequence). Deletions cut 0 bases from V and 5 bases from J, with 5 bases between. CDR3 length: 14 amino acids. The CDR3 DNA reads TGTGCCAGCAGTTTATCGACAGATAATTCACCCCTCCACTTT. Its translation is CASSLSTDNSPLHF.

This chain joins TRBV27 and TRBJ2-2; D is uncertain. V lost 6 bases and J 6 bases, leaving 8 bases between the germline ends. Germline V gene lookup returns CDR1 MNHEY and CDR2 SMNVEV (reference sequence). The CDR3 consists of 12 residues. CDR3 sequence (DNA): TGTGCCAGCAGCGGGCGAGCCGGGGAGCTGTTTTTT. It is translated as CASSGRAGELFF.

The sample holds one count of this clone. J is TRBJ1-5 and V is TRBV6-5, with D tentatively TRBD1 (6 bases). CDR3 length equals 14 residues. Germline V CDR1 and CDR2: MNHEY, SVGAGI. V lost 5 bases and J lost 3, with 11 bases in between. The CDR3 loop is CASSAGQNNQPQHF. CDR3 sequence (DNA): TGTGCCAGCAGTGCCGGACAGAACAATCAGCCCCAGCATTTT.

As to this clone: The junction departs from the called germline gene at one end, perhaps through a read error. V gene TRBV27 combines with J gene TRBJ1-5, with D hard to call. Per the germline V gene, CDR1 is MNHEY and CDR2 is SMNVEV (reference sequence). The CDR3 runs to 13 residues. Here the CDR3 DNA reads TGTGCCAGCAGGTTATATAGCAATCAGCCCCAGCATTTT. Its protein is CASRLYSNQPQHF.

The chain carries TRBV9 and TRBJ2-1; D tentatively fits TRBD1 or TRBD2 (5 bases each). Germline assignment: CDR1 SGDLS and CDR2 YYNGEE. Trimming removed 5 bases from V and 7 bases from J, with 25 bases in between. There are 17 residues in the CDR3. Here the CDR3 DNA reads TGTGCCAGCAGTGAGAACCGGGACCTCCGTATAAATAATGAGCAGTTCTTC. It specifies CASSENRDLRINNEQFF. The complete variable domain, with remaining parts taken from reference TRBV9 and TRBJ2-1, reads DSGVTQTPKHLITATGQRVTLRCSPRSGDLSVYWYQQSLDQGLQFLIQYYNGEERAKGNILERFSAQQFPDLHSELNLSSLELGDSALYFCASSENRDLRINNEQFFGPGTRLTVL.

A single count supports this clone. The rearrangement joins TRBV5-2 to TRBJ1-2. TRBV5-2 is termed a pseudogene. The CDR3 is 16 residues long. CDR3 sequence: CASNSQRERKTYGYTF. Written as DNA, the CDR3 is TGTGCCAGCAATAGTCAGCGAGAGCGAAAGACCTATGGCTACACCTTC.

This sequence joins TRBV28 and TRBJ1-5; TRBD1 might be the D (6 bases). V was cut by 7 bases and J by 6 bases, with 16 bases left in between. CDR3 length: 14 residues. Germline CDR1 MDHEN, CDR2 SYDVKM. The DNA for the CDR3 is TGTGCCAGCAAAGGGGGTAGGGGAGGTCAGCCCCAGCATTTT. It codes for CASKGGRGGQPQHF.

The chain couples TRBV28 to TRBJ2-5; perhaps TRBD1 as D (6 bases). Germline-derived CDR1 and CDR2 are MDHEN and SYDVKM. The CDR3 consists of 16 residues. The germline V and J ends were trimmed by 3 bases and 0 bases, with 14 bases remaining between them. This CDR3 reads CASSLSAGVDQETQYF. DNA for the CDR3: TGTGCCAGCAGTTTGTCGGCAGGGGTCGACCAAGAGACCCAGTACTTC. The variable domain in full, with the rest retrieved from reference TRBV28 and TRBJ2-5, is DVKVTQSSRYLVKRTGEKVFLECVQDMDHENMFWYRQDPGLGLRLIYFSYDVKMKEKGDIPEGYSVSREKKERFSLILESASTNQTSMYLCASSLSAGVDQETQYFGPGTRLLVL.

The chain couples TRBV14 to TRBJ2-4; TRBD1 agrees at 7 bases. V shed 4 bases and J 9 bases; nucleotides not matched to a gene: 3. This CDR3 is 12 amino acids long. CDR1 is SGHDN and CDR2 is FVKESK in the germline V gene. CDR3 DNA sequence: TGTGCCAGCAGCCTAGGACAGGCCATTCAGTACTTC. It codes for CASSLGQAIQYF. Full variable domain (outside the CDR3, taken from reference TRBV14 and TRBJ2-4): EAGVTQFPSHSVIEKGQTVTLRCDPISGHDNLYWYRRVMGKEIKFLLHFVKESKQDESGMPNNRFLAERTGGTYSTLKVQPAELEDSGVYFCASSLGQAIQYFGAGTRLSVL.

This CDR3 reads CASSPKGSGIFPDTQYF. In nucleotides, the CDR3 is TGTGCCAGCAGCCCCAAGGGGAGCGGGATCTTCCCAGATACGCAGTATTTT. This chain connects TRBV13 to TRBJ2-3, with TRBD2 matching over 7 bases. Germline CDR1 reads PRHDT; CDR2 reads FYEKMQ (reference sequence). V shed 5 bases and J 4 bases; nucleotides not matched to a gene: 15. The CDR3 is 17 amino acids. The full variable domain, with the rest looked up from reference TRBV13 and TRBJ2-3, is AAGVIQSPRHLIKEKRETATLKCYPIPRHDTVYWYQQGPGQDPQFLISFYEKMQSDKGSIPDRFSAQQFSDYHSELNMSSLELGDSALYFCASSPKGSGIFPDTQYFGPGTRLTVL.